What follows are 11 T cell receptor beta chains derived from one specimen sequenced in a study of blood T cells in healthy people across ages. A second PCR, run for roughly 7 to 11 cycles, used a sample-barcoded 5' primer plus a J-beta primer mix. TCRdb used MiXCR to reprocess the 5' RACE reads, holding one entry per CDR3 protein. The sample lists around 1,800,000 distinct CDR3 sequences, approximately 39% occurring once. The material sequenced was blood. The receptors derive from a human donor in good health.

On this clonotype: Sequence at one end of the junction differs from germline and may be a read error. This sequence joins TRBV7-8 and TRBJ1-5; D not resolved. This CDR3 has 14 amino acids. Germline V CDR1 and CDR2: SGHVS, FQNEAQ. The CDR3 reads CASSLVLGLQPQHF. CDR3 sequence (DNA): TGTGCCAGTAGCTTAGTTTTGGGCCTCCAGCCCCAGCATTTT.

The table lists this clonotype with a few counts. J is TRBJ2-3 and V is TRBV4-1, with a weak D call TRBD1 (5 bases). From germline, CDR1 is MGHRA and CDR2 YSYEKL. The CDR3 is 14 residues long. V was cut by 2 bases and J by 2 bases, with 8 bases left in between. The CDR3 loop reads CASSQQGYTDTQYF. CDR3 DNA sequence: TGCGCCAGCAGCCAACAGGGATACACAGATACGCAGTATTTT.

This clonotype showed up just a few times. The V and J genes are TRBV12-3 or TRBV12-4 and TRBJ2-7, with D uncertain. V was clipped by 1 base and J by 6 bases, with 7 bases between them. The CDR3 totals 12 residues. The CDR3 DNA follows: TGTGCCAGCAGTTTAGGGCTATCCGAGCAGTACTTC. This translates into CASSLGLSEQYF.

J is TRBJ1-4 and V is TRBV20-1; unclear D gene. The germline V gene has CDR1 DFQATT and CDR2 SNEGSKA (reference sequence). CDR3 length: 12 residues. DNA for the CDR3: TGCAGCACTATGGTGGCTAATGAAAAACTGTTTTTT. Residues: CSTMVANEKLFF.

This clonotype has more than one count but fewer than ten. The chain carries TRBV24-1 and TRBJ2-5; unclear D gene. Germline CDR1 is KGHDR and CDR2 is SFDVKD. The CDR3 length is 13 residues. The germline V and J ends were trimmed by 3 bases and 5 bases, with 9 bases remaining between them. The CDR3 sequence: CATSDPMGETQYF. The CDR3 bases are TGTGCCACCAGTGATCCCATGGGGGAGACCCAGTACTTC.

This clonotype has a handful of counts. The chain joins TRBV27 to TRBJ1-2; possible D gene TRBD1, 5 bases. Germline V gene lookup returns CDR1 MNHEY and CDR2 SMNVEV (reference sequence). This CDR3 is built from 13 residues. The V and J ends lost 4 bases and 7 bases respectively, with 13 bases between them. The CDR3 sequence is CASSWGKGFGYTF. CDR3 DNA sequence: TGTGCCAGCAGTTGGGGGAAGGGGTTTGGCTACACCTTC.

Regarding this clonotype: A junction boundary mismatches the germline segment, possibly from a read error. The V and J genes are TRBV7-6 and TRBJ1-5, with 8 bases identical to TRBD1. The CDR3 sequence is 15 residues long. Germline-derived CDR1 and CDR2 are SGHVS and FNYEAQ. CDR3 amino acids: CACSYGQGINQPQHF. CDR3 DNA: TGTGCCTGCAGCTACGGACAGGGTATTAATCAGCCCCAGCATTTT. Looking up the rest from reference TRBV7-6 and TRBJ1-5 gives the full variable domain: GAGVSQSPRYKVTKRGQDVALRCDPISGHVSLYWYRQALGQGPEFLTYFNYEAQQDKSGLPNDRFSAERPEGSISTLTIQRTEQRDSAMYRCACSYGQGINQPQHFGDGTRLSIL.

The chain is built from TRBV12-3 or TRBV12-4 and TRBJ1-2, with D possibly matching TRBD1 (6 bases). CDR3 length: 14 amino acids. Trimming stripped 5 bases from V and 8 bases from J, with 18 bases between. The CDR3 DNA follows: TGTGCCAGCAGTCTAGACAGGAAACTAAGCGGCTACACCTTC. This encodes CASSLDRKLSGYTF.

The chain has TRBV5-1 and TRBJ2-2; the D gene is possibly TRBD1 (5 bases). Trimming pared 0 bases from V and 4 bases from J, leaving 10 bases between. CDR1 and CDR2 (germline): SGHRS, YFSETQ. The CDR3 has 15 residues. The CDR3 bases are TGCGCCAGCAGCTTGGATTTAGGGGCCACCGGGGAGCTGTTTTTT. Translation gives CASSLDLGATGELFF.

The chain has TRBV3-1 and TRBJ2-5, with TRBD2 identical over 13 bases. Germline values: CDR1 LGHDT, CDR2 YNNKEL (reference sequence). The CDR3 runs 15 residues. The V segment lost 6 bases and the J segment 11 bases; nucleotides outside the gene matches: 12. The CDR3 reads CASSDTSGGANEQYF. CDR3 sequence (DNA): TGTGCCAGCAGTGACACTAGCGGGGGGGCAAATGAGCAGTACTTC.

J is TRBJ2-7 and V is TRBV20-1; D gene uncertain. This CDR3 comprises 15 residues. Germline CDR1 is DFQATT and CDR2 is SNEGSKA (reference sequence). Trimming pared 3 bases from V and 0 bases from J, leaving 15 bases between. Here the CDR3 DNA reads TGCAGTGCTAGCACCCAGACTGCCTACTCCTACGAGCAGTACTTC. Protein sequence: CSASTQTAYSYEQYF.